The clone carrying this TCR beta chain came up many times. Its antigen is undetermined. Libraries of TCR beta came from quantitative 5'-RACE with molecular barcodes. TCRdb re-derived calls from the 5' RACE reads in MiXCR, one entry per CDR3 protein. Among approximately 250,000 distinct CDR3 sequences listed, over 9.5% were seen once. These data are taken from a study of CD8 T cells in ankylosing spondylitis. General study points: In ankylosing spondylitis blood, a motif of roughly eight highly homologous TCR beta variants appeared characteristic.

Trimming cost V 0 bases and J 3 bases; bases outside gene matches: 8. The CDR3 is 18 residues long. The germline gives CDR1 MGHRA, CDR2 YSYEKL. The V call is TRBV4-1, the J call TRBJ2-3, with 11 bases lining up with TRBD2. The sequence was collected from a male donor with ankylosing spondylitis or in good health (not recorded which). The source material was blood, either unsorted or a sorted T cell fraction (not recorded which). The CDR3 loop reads CASSQELAGASNTDTQYF. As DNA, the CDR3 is TGCGCCAGCAGCCAAGAACTAGCGGGGGCCTCTAATACAGATACGCAGTATTTT.